The clone carrying this TCR beta chain has at least ten counts. Germline-derived CDR1 and CDR2 are DFQATT and SNEGSKA (reference sequence). J lost 10 bases, V lost 3 bases, and 11 bases had no gene match. The CDR3 is made up of 14 amino acids. Patients aged 18 to 65 had newly diagnosed hyperthyroidism lasting under 2 months. Template material for amplifying TCR beta CDR3 regions consisted of RNA transcripts. During a first-round RT-PCR of the TCR CDR3, the HTBI primer set was used. TCRdb passed the multiplex PCR reads through MiXCR, listing each CDR3 protein once. The sample contains around 300,000 distinct CDR3 sequences, around 13% of which appear only once. These data come from a study of T cells in Graves' hyperthyroidism and ophthalmopathy.

The sequenced sample consisted of blood. This clonotype was sampled from a woman between 40 and 50 years old with Graves' hyperthyroidism. The genes are TRBV20-1 and TRBJ2-1; TRBD1 matches at 8 bases. The CDR3 reads CSASGQGGYLEQFF. CDR3 nucleotides: TGCAGTGCTAGTGGACAGGGAGGCTATCTCGAGCAGTTCTTC.